Listed below are T cell receptor beta chains from one sample, sequenced in a study of T cell changes during pregnancy in multiple sclerosis. The table came from immunoSEQ multiplex PCR; TCRdb's copy has only in-frame clones and leaves some out. The top ten hold 0.38% of the sample, which has over 45,000 clones, approximately 91% seen once. The sequenced sample was CD4+ T cells from peripheral blood mononuclear cells, obtained in the third trimester of pregnancy. Every receptor here comes from a female donor with multiple sclerosis, enrolled in a pregnancy study. Both conserved end residues are part of each CDR3. A D gene is named only where the DNA matches it firmly. A row's size may be missing; if present it is once, few, many or a size class.

j_gene: TRBJ1-1; v_gene: TRBV5-1; d_gene: NA; abundance: NA; CDR3nt: TGCGCCAGCAGCTTGATTGGCAGGGACACTGAAGCTTTCTTT; CDR3aa: CASSLIGRDTEAFF
j_gene: TRBJ1-3; v_gene: TRBV18; d_gene: TRBD1; abundance: NA; CDR3nt: TGTGCCAGCTCACCAATACAGGGGGCTCCAGGAAACACCATATATTTT; CDR3aa: CASSPIQGAPGNTIYF
j_gene: TRBJ2-1; v_gene: TRBV6-5; d_gene: NA; abundance: NA; CDR3nt: TGTGCCAGCAGCCGTAACGGGGACTATGAGCAGTTCTTC; CDR3aa: CASSRNGDYEQFF
j_gene: TRBJ1-5; v_gene: TRBV19; d_gene: TRBD1; abundance: NA; CDR3nt: TGTGCCAGTAGTATTACAGGGGGCAATCAGCCCCAGCATTTT; CDR3aa: CASSITGGNQPQHF
j_gene: TRBJ2-7; v_gene: TRBV7-3; d_gene: TRBD1; abundance: NA; CDR3nt: TGTGCCAGCAGCTTAGGGCCGGGACAGACCTACGAGCAGTACTTC; CDR3aa: CASSLGPGQTYEQYF
j_gene: TRBJ2-7; v_gene: TRBV30; d_gene: TRBD2; abundance: NA; CDR3nt: TGTGCCTGGACTACTGGACTAGCGGACCCCTACGAGCAGTACTTC; CDR3aa: CAWTTGLADPYEQYF
j_gene: TRBJ2-1; v_gene: TRBV11-2; d_gene: TRBD1; abundance: NA; CDR3nt: TGTGCCAGCAGACGGACAGGGGTTACGAATGAGCAGTTCTTC; CDR3aa: CASRRTGVTNEQFF
j_gene: TRBJ2-5; v_gene: TRBV11-2; d_gene: NA; abundance: NA; CDR3nt: NA; CDR3aa: CASSLGTGSFLETQYF
j_gene: TRBJ2-1; v_gene: TRBV30; d_gene: NA; abundance: NA; CDR3nt: TGTGCCTGGAGTGTGTCGGGGGTTAGGTACAATGAGCAGTTCTTC; CDR3aa: CAWSVSGVRYNEQFF
j_gene: TRBJ1-5; v_gene: TRBV6-4; d_gene: NA; abundance: NA; CDR3nt: TGTGCCAGCAGTGACTCGGCAGGGGATCAGCCCCAGCATTTT; CDR3aa: CASSDSAGDQPQHF
j_gene: TRBJ1-5; v_gene: TRBV30; d_gene: TRBD1; abundance: NA; CDR3nt: TGTGCCTGGAATCAGGGGGCCGGTCAGCCCCAGCATTTT; CDR3aa: CAWNQGAGQPQHF
j_gene: TRBJ2-4; v_gene: TRBV6-5; d_gene: TRBD2; abundance: NA; CDR3nt: TGTGCCAGCAGTTACTCCGAGGCGGGAGCCCAAAACATTCAGTACTTC; CDR3aa: CASSYSEAGAQNIQYF
j_gene: TRBJ1-5; v_gene: TRBV7-2; d_gene: TRBD1; abundance: few; CDR3nt: TGTGCCAGCAGCTTCGCGGACAGGGTCAATCAGCCCCAGCATTTT; CDR3aa: CASSFADRVNQPQHF
j_gene: TRBJ2-3; v_gene: TRBV18; d_gene: TRBD1; abundance: once; CDR3nt: TGTGCCAGCTCACCTAACAAGGGGGCCTTTGGAGATACGCAGTATTTT; CDR3aa: CASSPNKGAFGDTQYF
j_gene: TRBJ2-2; v_gene: TRBV7-6; d_gene: NA; abundance: NA; CDR3nt: TGTGCCTCGGGGAAAGTTAATACCGGGGAGCTGTTTTTT; CDR3aa: CASGKVNTGELFF
j_gene: TRBJ2-7; v_gene: TRBV5-1; d_gene: NA; abundance: NA; CDR3nt: TGCGCCAGCAGCTTGGCCCCCCCGGGGTACGAGCAGTACTTC; CDR3aa: CASSLAPPGYEQYF
j_gene: TRBJ2-7; v_gene: TRBV10-1; d_gene: NA; abundance: NA; CDR3nt: TGCGCCAGCAGTGAGTCGTCAGGGCGGAACTCCTACGAGCAGTACTTC; CDR3aa: CASSESSGRNSYEQYF
j_gene: TRBJ2-1; v_gene: TRBV5-1; d_gene: NA; abundance: NA; CDR3nt: TGCGCCAGCAGCTTGGGGGGGGTAGACAATGAGCAGTTCTTC; CDR3aa: CASSLGGVDNEQFF
j_gene: TRBJ1-2; v_gene: TRBV4-3; d_gene: TRBD1; abundance: NA; CDR3nt: TGCGCCAGCAGCCACTTCGACGGGGACAGGGGCTATGGCTACACCTTC; CDR3aa: CASSHFDGDRGYGYTF
j_gene: TRBJ1-1; v_gene: TRBV29-1; d_gene: TRBD1; abundance: few; CDR3nt: TGCAGCGTTGAAAAGGACAGGGTGGCTTTCTTT; CDR3aa: CSVEKDRVAFF
j_gene: TRBJ2-5; v_gene: TRBV6-1; d_gene: TRBD1; abundance: NA; CDR3nt: TGTGCCAGCAGAGTCCCGGGACAGGGTCGAGAGACCCAGTACTTC; CDR3aa: CASRVPGQGRETQYF
j_gene: TRBJ2-1; v_gene: TRBV5-1; d_gene: TRBD1; abundance: NA; CDR3nt: TGCGCCAGCAGCTTGGGGACAGGGGGTTTGGATGAGCAGTTCTTC; CDR3aa: CASSLGTGGLDEQFF
j_gene: TRBJ2-2; v_gene: TRBV2; d_gene: NA; abundance: NA; CDR3nt: TGTGCCAGCGGGTTGGGGGCCACCGGGGAGCTGTTTTTT; CDR3aa: CASGLGATGELFF
j_gene: TRBJ1-1; v_gene: TRBV5-1; d_gene: NA; abundance: NA; CDR3nt: TGCGCCAGCATGTCCGGGACAATAAAAGGAGGCACTGAAGCTTTCTTT; CDR3aa: CASMSGTIKGGTEAFF
j_gene: TRBJ1-4; v_gene: TRBV6-5; d_gene: NA; abundance: once; CDR3nt: TGTGCCAGCAGTTCTCCGGGCGGGGTAAAGCTGTTTTTT; CDR3aa: CASSSPGGVKLFF
j_gene: TRBJ1-6; v_gene: TRBV10-3; d_gene: TRBD1; abundance: NA; CDR3nt: TGTGCCACCAGGGGGGGAGATTCACCCCTCCACTTT; CDR3aa: CATRGGDSPLHF
j_gene: TRBJ1-1; v_gene: TRBV5-6; d_gene: NA; abundance: few; CDR3nt: TGTGCCAGCAGCTTACAGGTCCCCAGTGAAGCTTTCTTT; CDR3aa: CASSLQVPSEAFF
j_gene: TRBJ1-6; v_gene: TRBV30; d_gene: TRBD1; abundance: NA; CDR3nt: TGTGCCTGGAGTACCGTACAGGGGGAATCACCCCTCCACTTT; CDR3aa: CAWSTVQGESPLHF
j_gene: TRBJ2-5; v_gene: TRBV7-9; d_gene: NA; abundance: NA; CDR3nt: TGTGCCAGCCTGCGGGAACCTGGTGAGACCCAGTACTTC; CDR3aa: CASLREPGETQYF
j_gene: TRBJ2-1; v_gene: TRBV19; d_gene: NA; abundance: NA; CDR3nt: TGTGCCAGTAGTCCCCCTGGCCCCTACAATGAGCAGTTCTTC; CDR3aa: CASSPPGPYNEQFF
j_gene: TRBJ2-7; v_gene: TRBV6-6; d_gene: NA; abundance: NA; CDR3nt: TGTGCCAGCAGCTCCGGGACACTTGGGGGTTACGAGCAGTACTTC; CDR3aa: CASSSGTLGGYEQYF
j_gene: TRBJ2-7; v_gene: TRBV4-2; d_gene: NA; abundance: NA; CDR3nt: TGTGCCAGCAGCCGGGCGGGGGCGGTAGGTCTCTCCGAGCAGTACTTC; CDR3aa: CASSRAGAVGLSEQYF
j_gene: TRBJ2-2; v_gene: TRBV11-3; d_gene: TRBD2; abundance: NA; CDR3nt: TGTGCCAGCAGCTTAACTAGCGGGGCCACCGGGGAGCTGTTTTTT; CDR3aa: CASSLTSGATGELFF
j_gene: TRBJ1-1; v_gene: TRBV18; d_gene: TRBD1; abundance: NA; CDR3nt: TGTGCCAGCTCATGGCGCTCTGAGGGGGCATCTGAAGCTTTCTTT; CDR3aa: CASSWRSEGASEAFF
j_gene: TRBJ2-1; v_gene: TRBV5-1; d_gene: TRBD2; abundance: once; CDR3nt: TGCGCCAGCAGCTCGGTCGGGAGGGCCTCGTTTAATGAGCAGTTCTTC; CDR3aa: CASSSVGRASFNEQFF
j_gene: TRBJ2-6; v_gene: TRBV19; d_gene: NA; abundance: NA; CDR3nt: TGTGCCAGTTCGTCGGGTCCAAGCTCTGGGGCCAACGTCCTGACTTTC; CDR3aa: CASSSGPSSGANVLTF
j_gene: TRBJ1-5; v_gene: TRBV30; d_gene: NA; abundance: NA; CDR3nt: TGTGCCTGGAGTGTACTATTTGGAAATCAGCCCCAGCATTTT; CDR3aa: CAWSVLFGNQPQHF
j_gene: TRBJ1-2; v_gene: TRBV5-5; d_gene: TRBD1; abundance: NA; CDR3nt: TGTGCCAGCAGCTTGTACGACAGGGGGCTTGGTGGCTACACCTTC; CDR3aa: CASSLYDRGLGGYTF
j_gene: TRBJ1-2; v_gene: TRBV20-1; d_gene: NA; abundance: NA; CDR3nt: TGCAGTGCTCACTACTATGGCTACACCTTC; CDR3aa: CSAHYYGYTF
j_gene: TRBJ2-3; v_gene: TRBV5-4; d_gene: TRBD1; abundance: NA; CDR3nt: TGTGCCAGCAGCTTACAGGGGGCAACAGATACGCAGTATTTT; CDR3aa: CASSLQGATDTQYF
j_gene: TRBJ1-4; v_gene: TRBV29-1; d_gene: NA; abundance: NA; CDR3nt: TGCAGCGTTGAAACTGTCGCGGAAAAACTGTTTTTT; CDR3aa: CSVETVAEKLFF
j_gene: TRBJ1-4; v_gene: TRBV5-6; d_gene: TRBD1; abundance: once; CDR3nt: TGTGCCAGCAGCTGGGGACAGAGCAATGAAAAACTGTTTTTT; CDR3aa: CASSWGQSNEKLFF
j_gene: TRBJ2-7; v_gene: TRBV19; d_gene: NA; abundance: once; CDR3nt: TGTGCCAGTAGTATTAGTAGCTACGACGAGCAGTACTTC; CDR3aa: CASSISSYDEQYF
j_gene: TRBJ2-7; v_gene: TRBV27; d_gene: TRBD2; abundance: NA; CDR3nt: TGTGCCAGCAGTTTGAATGGACTAGCGGGAGGAGAACAGTACTTC; CDR3aa: CASSLNGLAGGEQYF
j_gene: TRBJ1-4; v_gene: TRBV18; d_gene: NA; abundance: NA; CDR3nt: TGTGCCAGCTCACCGGGACAAAGGGAAAAACTGTTTTTT; CDR3aa: CASSPGQREKLFF
j_gene: TRBJ2-5; v_gene: TRBV19; d_gene: TRBD1; abundance: NA; CDR3nt: TGTGCCAGTAGTATAGGAGGGGACAGTTGGCAAGAGACCCAGTACTTC; CDR3aa: CASSIGGDSWQETQYF
j_gene: TRBJ1-2; v_gene: TRBV6-6; d_gene: TRBD1; abundance: NA; CDR3nt: TGTGCCAGCACCTCCGGGACAGTCTATGGCTACACCTTC; CDR3aa: CASTSGTVYGYTF
j_gene: TRBJ2-1; v_gene: TRBV11-2; d_gene: TRBD1; abundance: NA; CDR3nt: TGTGCCAGCAGCTCGAAGGACAGGACGAGGGTAAGGGAGCAGTTCTTC; CDR3aa: CASSSKDRTRVREQFF
j_gene: TRBJ2-1; v_gene: TRBV6-5; d_gene: NA; abundance: NA; CDR3nt: TGTGCCAGCAGTCAGGGACTTTACAATGAGCAGTTCTTC; CDR3aa: CASSQGLYNEQFF